This T cell receptor gamma chain was identified in a study of Vδ1+ human thymocytes. A remark on this clone: No antigen is known for it.

After alphabeta T cell depletion, CD3+ Vdelta1+ Vdelta2- thymocytes were sorted. Between roughly 98% and 99.6% of sorted thymocytes were Vdelta1+. The template was reverse-transcribed extracted RNA. Pooled V-gene forward primers with one constant-region reverse primer generated the CDR3 amplicons by multiplex PCR. TCRdb made new clone calls on the multiplex PCR reads using CATT. This sample has fewer than 14,000 gamma-chain clones; around 42% occur once, and the top ten carry roughly 2%. The CDR3 is made up of 11 amino acids. Germline CDR1 is EGSTGY and CDR2 is YDSYTSSV. The J segment lost 9 bases and the V segment lost 5 bases, leaving 7 bases of the junction unmatched. Study-level points and caveats: TRG sequences recurred across donors, whereas TRD sequences stayed essentially private. Unlike peripheral blood Vdelta1+ controls, thymic delta-chain sequences included about 20% Vdelta2 and few Vdelta3. Thymic TRG and TRD repertoires appeared highly polyclonal.

The sample comprised Vdelta1+ gamma-delta thymocytes from the thymus. Regarding subset: FACS-sorted CD3+ TCRalphabeta- TCRVdelta1+ TCRVdelta2- thymocytes. This chain uses TRGV4 with TRGJ1 or TRGJ2. The sequence was obtained from a boy under three years old who had congenital heart surgery. The CDR3 DNA reads as TGTGCCACCTGGGTTAGTGGTAAGAAACTCTTT. It yields the protein CATWVSGKKLF.